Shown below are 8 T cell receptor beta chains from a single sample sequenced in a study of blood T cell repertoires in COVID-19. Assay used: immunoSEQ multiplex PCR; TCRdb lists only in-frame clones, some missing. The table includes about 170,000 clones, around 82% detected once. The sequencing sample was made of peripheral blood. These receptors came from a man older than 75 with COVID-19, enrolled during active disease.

CDR3 nucleotide sequence: TGCAGCGCCCTGATGGGGGGGGCCTTGTACAATGAGCAGTTCTTC. Residues: CSALMGGALYNEQFF. The rearrangement links TRBV29-1 to TRBJ2-1, with D possibly being TRBD2 (7 bases). Per the germline V gene, CDR1 is SQVTM and CDR2 is ANQGSEA. The ends were cut back, 7 bases at V and 4 bases at J, with 20 bases in the middle. This CDR3 spans 15 amino acids.

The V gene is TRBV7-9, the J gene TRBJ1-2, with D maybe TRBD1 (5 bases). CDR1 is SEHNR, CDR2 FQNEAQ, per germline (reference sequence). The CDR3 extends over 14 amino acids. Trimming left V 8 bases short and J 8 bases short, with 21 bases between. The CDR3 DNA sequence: TGTGCCAGCTATCCCTCGGGACTCTGGGGGGGCTACACCTTC. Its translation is CASYPSGLWGGYTF.

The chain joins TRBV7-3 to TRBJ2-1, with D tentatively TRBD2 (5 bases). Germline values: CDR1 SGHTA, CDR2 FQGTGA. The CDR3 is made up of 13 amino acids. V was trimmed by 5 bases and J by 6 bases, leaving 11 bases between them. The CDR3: CASSPLGGNEQFF. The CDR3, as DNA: TGTGCCAGCAGCCCCCTCGGAGGCAATGAGCAGTTCTTC.

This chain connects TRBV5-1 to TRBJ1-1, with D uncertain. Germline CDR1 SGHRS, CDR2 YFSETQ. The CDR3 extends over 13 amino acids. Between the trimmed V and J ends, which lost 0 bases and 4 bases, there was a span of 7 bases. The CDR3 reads CASSLAFLTEAFF. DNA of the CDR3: TGCGCCAGCAGCTTGGCCTTCCTCACTGAAGCTTTCTTT.

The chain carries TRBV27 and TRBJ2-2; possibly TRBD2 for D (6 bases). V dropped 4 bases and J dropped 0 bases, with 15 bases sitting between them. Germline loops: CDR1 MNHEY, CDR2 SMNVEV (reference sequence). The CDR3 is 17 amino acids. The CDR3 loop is CASSSGAGLANTGELFF. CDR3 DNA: TGTGCCAGCAGTTCCGGGGCGGGGCTCGCGAACACCGGGGAGCTGTTTTTT.

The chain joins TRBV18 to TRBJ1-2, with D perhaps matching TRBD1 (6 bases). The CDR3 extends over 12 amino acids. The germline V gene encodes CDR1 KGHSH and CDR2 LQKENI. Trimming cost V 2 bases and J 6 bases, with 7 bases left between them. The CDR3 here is CASSPNRDGYTF. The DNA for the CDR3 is TGTGCCAGCTCACCAAACAGGGATGGCTACACCTTC.

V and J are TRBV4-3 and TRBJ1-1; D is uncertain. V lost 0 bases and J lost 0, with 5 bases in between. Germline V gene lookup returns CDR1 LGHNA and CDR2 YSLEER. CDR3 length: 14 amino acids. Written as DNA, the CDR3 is TGCGCCAGCAGCCAAGATCTAATGAACACTGAAGCTTTCTTT. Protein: CASSQDLMNTEAFF.

CDR3 protein: CASSLRATGNTGELFF. DNA for the CDR3: TGCGCCAGCAGCTTACGGGCGACAGGGAACACCGGGGAGCTGTTTTTT. The rearrangement links TRBV5-1 to TRBJ2-2; a possible D gene is TRBD1 (6 bases). Trimming cost V 2 bases and J 1 base, with 12 bases left between them. Germline assignment: CDR1 SGHRS and CDR2 YFSETQ. The CDR3 has 16 residues.